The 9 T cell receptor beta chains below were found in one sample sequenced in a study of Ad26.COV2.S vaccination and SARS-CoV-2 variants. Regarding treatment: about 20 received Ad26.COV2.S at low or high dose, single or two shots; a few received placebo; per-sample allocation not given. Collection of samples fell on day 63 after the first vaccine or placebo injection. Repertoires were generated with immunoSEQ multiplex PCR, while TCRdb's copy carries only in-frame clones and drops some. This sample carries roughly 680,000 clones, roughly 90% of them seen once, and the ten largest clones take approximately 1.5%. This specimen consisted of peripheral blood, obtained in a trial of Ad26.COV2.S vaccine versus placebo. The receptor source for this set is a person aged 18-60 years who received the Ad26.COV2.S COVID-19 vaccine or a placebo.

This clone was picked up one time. CDR3 sequence reads: CASSLSWDGSFYEQYF. The CDR3 DNA reads TGTGCCAGCAGTTTATCATGGGACGGGAGTTTCTACGAGCAGTACTTC. The chain carries TRBV28 and TRBJ2-7; D is possibly TRBD2 (6 bases). The V end was cut by 1 base, the J end by 3 bases, with 16 bases between. Germline V gives CDR1 MDHEN, CDR2 SYDVKM. This CDR3 region has 16 residues.

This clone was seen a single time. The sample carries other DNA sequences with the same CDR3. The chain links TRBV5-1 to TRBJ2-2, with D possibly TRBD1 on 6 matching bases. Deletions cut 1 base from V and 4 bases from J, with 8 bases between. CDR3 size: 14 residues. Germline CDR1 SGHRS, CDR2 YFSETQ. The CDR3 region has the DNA TGCGCCAGCAGCTTGACAGGGAGCACCGGGGAGCTGTTTTTT. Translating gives CASSLTGSTGELFF.

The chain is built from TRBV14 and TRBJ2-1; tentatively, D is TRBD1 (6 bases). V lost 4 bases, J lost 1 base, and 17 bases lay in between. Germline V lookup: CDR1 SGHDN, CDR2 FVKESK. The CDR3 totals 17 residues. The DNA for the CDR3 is TGTGCCAGCAGCCGCCTACTACAGGGAAGGTCCTACAATGAGCAGTTCTTC. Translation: CASSRLLQGRSYNEQFF.

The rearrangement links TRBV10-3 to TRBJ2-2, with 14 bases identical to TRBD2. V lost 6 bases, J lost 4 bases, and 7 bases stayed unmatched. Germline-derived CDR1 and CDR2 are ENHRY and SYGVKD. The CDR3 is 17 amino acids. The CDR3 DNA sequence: TGTGCCATCAGAACGGGACTAGCGGGAGCTAGCACCGGGGAGCTGTTTTTT. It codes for CAIRTGLAGASTGELFF.

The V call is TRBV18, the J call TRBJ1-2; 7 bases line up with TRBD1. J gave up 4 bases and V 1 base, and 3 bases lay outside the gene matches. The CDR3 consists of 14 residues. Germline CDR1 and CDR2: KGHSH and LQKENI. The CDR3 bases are TGTGCCAGCTCACCACGGGACAGCCCCTATGGCTACACCTTC. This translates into CASSPRDSPYGYTF.

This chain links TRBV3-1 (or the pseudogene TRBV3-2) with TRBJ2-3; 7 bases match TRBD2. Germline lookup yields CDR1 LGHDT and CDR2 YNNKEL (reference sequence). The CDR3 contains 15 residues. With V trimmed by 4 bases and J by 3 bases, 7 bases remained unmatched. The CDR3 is CASSLSSGRTDTQYF. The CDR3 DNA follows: TGTGCCAGCAGCCTATCTTCCGGGAGGACAGATACGCAGTATTTT.

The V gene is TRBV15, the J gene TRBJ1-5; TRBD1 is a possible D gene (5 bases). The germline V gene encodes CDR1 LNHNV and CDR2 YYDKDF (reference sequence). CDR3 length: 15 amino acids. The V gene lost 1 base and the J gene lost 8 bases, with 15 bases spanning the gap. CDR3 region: CATSRVTGVVEPQHF. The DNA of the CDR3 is TGTGCCACCAGCAGAGTAACGGGGGTCGTAGAGCCCCAGCATTTT.

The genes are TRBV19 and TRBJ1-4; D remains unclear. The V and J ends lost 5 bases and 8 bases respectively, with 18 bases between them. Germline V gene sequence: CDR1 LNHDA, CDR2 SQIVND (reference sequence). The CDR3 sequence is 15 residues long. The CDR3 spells CASSPLTNRGEKLFF. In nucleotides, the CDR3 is TGTGCCAGTAGTCCCCTGACAAACCGAGGGGAAAAACTGTTTTTT.

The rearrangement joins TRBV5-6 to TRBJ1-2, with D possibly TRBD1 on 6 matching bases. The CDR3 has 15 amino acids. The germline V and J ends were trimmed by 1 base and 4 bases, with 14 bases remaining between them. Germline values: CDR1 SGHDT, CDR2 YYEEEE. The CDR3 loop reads CASSLYPRGLYGYTF. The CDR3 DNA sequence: TGTGCCAGCAGCTTGTATCCCAGGGGCCTCTATGGCTACACCTTC.